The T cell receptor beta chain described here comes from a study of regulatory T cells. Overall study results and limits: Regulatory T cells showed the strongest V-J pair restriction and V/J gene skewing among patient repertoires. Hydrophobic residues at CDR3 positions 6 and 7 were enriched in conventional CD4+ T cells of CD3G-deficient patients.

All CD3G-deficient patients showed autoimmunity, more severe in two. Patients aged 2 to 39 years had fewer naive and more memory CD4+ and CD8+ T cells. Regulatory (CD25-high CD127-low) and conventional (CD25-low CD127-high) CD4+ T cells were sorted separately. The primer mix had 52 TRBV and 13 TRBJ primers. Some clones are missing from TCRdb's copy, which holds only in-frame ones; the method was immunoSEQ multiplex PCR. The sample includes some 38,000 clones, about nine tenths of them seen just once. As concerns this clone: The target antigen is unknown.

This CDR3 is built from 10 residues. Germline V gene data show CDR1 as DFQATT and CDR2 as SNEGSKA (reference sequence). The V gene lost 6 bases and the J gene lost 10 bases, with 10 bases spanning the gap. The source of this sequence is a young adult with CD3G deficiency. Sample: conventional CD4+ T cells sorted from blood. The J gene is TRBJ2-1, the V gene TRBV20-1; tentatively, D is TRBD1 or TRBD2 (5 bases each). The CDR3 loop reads CSAARDEQFF. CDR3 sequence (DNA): TGCAGTGCAGCCCGGGACGAGCAGTTCTTC.